This is a list of T cell receptor beta chains from one sample in a study of cytomegalovirus exposure and HLA in healthy donors. Data came from immunoSEQ multiplex PCR; TCRdb stores just in-frame clones and leaves some out. The sample consists of 200,000 to 300,000 clones, 70% to 90% of them appearing once. Sequencing used PBMCs. Receptors originate from a young woman in good health and CMV-seropositive. Both conserved end residues are part of each CDR3. The D gene is left open where the match is weak.

cdr3_length,d_call,v_call,cdr3_aa
16,.,TRBV6-5,CASSYSTGQRSYEQYF
19,TRBD2,TRBV6-1,CASSEVRSIAGGRGETQYF
14,TRBD2,TRBV7-2,CASSLGGRSGEQYF
14,.,TRBV28,CASSYGGQNYGYTF
20,.,TRBV4-1,CASSQGRGALNPLAKNIQYF
13,.,TRBV6-5,CASSRLAKNIQYF
14,TRBD1,TRBV23-1,CAVEGGQGDREQYF
17,TRBD1,TRBV10-3,CAISESRGQGSTDTQYF
15,TRBD2,TRBV2,CASRGLALGTDTQYF
15,.,TRBV5-1,CASSLERGSTDTQYF
14,TRBD1,TRBV10-3,CAISEQGVNTEAFF
15,.,TRBV30,CAWSVLSEGPYEQYF
13,.,TRBV15,CATSRDNSYEQYF
14,TRBD2,TRBV2,CASMVGLAVDEQFF
15,.,TRBV5-6,CASSLAGPSINGYTF
16,.,TRBV7-9,CASSSLLEGRSYEQYF
14,.,TRBV18,CASSPVGGFYEQYF
20,.,TRBV21-1,CASSKKRDRNLPGMNTEAFF
17,TRBD1,TRBV19,CASSRGSGGHMNTEAFF
16,TRBD2,TRBV14,CASSRLTSGRTDTQYF
14,.,TRBV4-1,CASSQRNRGLEAFF
14,TRBD2,TRBV6-5,CASSSGGTYNEQFF
15,TRBD1,TRBV2,CASKDRSSGANVLTF
17,.,TRBV28,CASSFPLYTEGNTEAFF
14,TRBD1,TRBV6-5,CASSHGQGGQPQHF
16,TRBD1,TRBV5-1,CASSSNSRGGTYEQYF
17,TRBD2,TRBV4-2,CASSQELAGANYNEQFF
14,TRBD2,TRBV28,CASSFGTSGATQYF